The rows below give T cell receptor beta chains drawn from one sample of a study of T-cell memory formation after mild COVID-19. TCRdb reprocessed the 5' RACE reads via MiXCR and lists one record per CDR3 protein. Of tens of thousands of distinct CDR3 sequences listed, 7.3% are singletons. Specimen: PBMCs or a T cell subset sorted from them (not recorded which). These receptor sequences come from a man between 18 and 29 years old who had mild COVID-19 (a few samples of this study predate the infection). Cell type and time point are not known. Both conserved end residues are part of each CDR3. Each record gives: clone size, J gene, D gene, V gene, CDR3 DNA, CDR3 protein. A D gene is named only where the DNA matches it firmly. Clone size is stated in some rows and not others, as once, few, many or a class when expanded.

clone_size: NA
j_call: TRBJ2-5
d_call: TRBD1
v_call: TRBV5-1
cdr3_nt: TGCGCCAGCAGCCCGGGACAGTACCAAGAGACCCAGTACTTC
cdr3_aa: CASSPGQYQETQYF

clone_size: few
j_call: TRBJ2-3
d_call: NA
v_call: TRBV7-3
cdr3_nt: TGTGCCAGCAGCACCCGGGATGGGCGGGAAAACACAGATACGCAGTATTTT
cdr3_aa: CASSTRDGRENTDTQYF

clone_size: few
j_call: TRBJ1-1
d_call: TRBD1
v_call: TRBV18
cdr3_nt: TGTGCCAGCTCACTCGCCGGGACAGGGGTTACTGAAGCTTTCTTT
cdr3_aa: CASSLAGTGVTEAFF

clone_size: NA
j_call: TRBJ2-3
d_call: NA
v_call: TRBV7-2
cdr3_nt: TGTGCCAGCAGCTTAGAGTCCAGGACAGATACGCAGTATTTT
cdr3_aa: CASSLESRTDTQYF

clone_size: many
j_call: TRBJ2-7
d_call: NA
v_call: TRBV7-9
cdr3_nt: TGTGCCAGCAGCTTTCGGACAGCTAGCTACGAGCAGTACTTC
cdr3_aa: CASSFRTASYEQYF

clone_size: once
j_call: TRBJ2-3
d_call: TRBD2
v_call: TRBV5-1
cdr3_nt: TGCGCCAGCGGAGCTAGCGGGGGGGAAACAGATACGCAGTATTTT
cdr3_aa: CASGASGGETDTQYF

clone_size: NA
j_call: TRBJ2-7
d_call: NA
v_call: TRBV20-1
cdr3_nt: TGCAGTGCTAAGTCAGGACAGCGCTACGAGCAGTACTTC
cdr3_aa: CSAKSGQRYEQYF

clone_size: few
j_call: TRBJ1-5
d_call: NA
v_call: TRBV20-1
cdr3_nt: TGCAGTGCTAGAGATGGGAGGGGAGGTATCAATCAGCCCCAGCATTTT
cdr3_aa: CSARDGRGGINQPQHF

clone_size: NA
j_call: TRBJ1-4
d_call: NA
v_call: TRBV11-1
cdr3_nt: TGTGCCAGCAGCCCCTCCGGCGGGGGGGAAAAACTGTTTTTT
cdr3_aa: CASSPSGGGEKLFF

clone_size: NA
j_call: TRBJ1-2
d_call: NA
v_call: TRBV5-1
cdr3_nt: TGCGCCAGCAGCATAACAGGGTCCCTGGGCTACACCTTC
cdr3_aa: CASSITGSLGYTF

clone_size: NA
j_call: TRBJ1-2
d_call: NA
v_call: TRBV15
cdr3_nt: TGTGCCACCAGCAGAGAAGGTTTTATGTTGGGGGAAGGCTACACCTTC
cdr3_aa: CATSREGFMLGEGYTF

clone_size: NA
j_call: TRBJ2-2
d_call: NA
v_call: TRBV18
cdr3_nt: TGTGCCAGCTCACCACGCCAGGGCAGAGGTACCGGGGAGCTGTTTTTT
cdr3_aa: CASSPRQGRGTGELFF

clone_size: NA
j_call: TRBJ1-2
d_call: NA
v_call: TRBV5-1
cdr3_nt: TGCGCCAGCAGGTTCGAAGGGGGCTACACCTTC
cdr3_aa: CASRFEGGYTF

clone_size: few
j_call: TRBJ2-3
d_call: TRBD1
v_call: TRBV5-1
cdr3_nt: TGCGCCAGCAAGGGGGACAGGGGTAGCACAGATACGCAGTATTTT
cdr3_aa: CASKGDRGSTDTQYF

clone_size: NA
j_call: TRBJ2-5
d_call: NA
v_call: TRBV3-1
cdr3_nt: TGTGCCAGCAGTCGAGCGTTCGAGACCCAGTACTTC
cdr3_aa: CASSRAFETQYF

clone_size: few
j_call: TRBJ1-1
d_call: TRBD1
v_call: TRBV7-2
cdr3_nt: TGTGCCAGCAGCCCGAGGGGGCAGGGGGCTTATGAAGCTTTCTTT
cdr3_aa: CASSPRGQGAYEAFF

clone_size: NA
j_call: TRBJ1-6
d_call: NA
v_call: TRBV5-1
cdr3_nt: TGCGCCAGCAGCGTACAGGTAGATGGAAATTCACCCCTCCACTTT
cdr3_aa: CASSVQVDGNSPLHF

clone_size: few
j_call: TRBJ2-5
d_call: NA
v_call: TRBV24-1
cdr3_nt: TGTGCCACCAGTGGTGGGGCCAGGGAGACCCAGTACTTC
cdr3_aa: CATSGGARETQYF

clone_size: medium-sized
j_call: TRBJ2-7
d_call: NA
v_call: TRBV29-1
cdr3_nt: TGCAGCGTTGAAGTTCGGGCAGACGAGCAGTACTTC
cdr3_aa: CSVEVRADEQYF

clone_size: few
j_call: TRBJ1-2
d_call: NA
v_call: TRBV15
cdr3_nt: TGTGCCACCAGCAGAGATCTCAGCGGGGAATATGGCTACACCTTC
cdr3_aa: CATSRDLSGEYGYTF

clone_size: many
j_call: TRBJ1-5
d_call: TRBD1
v_call: TRBV12-3/TRBV12-4
cdr3_nt: TGTGCCGTCGCCAGGGGGCAGGGGCAGCCCCAGCATTTT
cdr3_aa: CAVARGQGQPQHF

clone_size: few
j_call: TRBJ2-1
d_call: NA
v_call: TRBV2
cdr3_nt: TGTGCCAGCAGTGTTCAGGGGCCCTACAATGAGCAGTTCTTC
cdr3_aa: CASSVQGPYNEQFF

clone_size: large
j_call: TRBJ2-5
d_call: TRBD2
v_call: TRBV7-2
cdr3_nt: TGTGCCAGCAGCTTAGTGGGACTAGCGGGGAATCAAGAGACCCAGTACTTC
cdr3_aa: CASSLVGLAGNQETQYF

clone_size: few
j_call: TRBJ2-5
d_call: NA
v_call: TRBV21-1
cdr3_nt: TGTGCCAGCAGCAATCGGTCTCGGACTAGCGGGGGCCAAGAGACCCAGTACTTC
cdr3_aa: CASSNRSRTSGGQETQYF

clone_size: many
j_call: TRBJ1-5
d_call: NA
v_call: TRBV7-3
cdr3_nt: TGTGCCAGCAGCTTAGATTTGGGTCAGCCCCAGCATTTT
cdr3_aa: CASSLDLGQPQHF

clone_size: few
j_call: TRBJ2-5
d_call: TRBD2
v_call: TRBV7-2
cdr3_nt: TGTGCCAGCAGCTTAGCCCTAGCGGGGGGGTACCAAGAGACCCAGTACTTC
cdr3_aa: CASSLALAGGYQETQYF

clone_size: NA
j_call: TRBJ1-4
d_call: NA
v_call: TRBV20-1
cdr3_nt: TGCAGTGCAGAGGGGTCTGGGAATGAAAAACTGTTTTTT
cdr3_aa: CSAEGSGNEKLFF

clone_size: NA
j_call: TRBJ1-5
d_call: NA
v_call: TRBV10-3
cdr3_nt: TGTGCCATAGGAGAGGAAGGGAGAGCCCAGCATTTT
cdr3_aa: CAIGEEGRAQHF

clone_size: few
j_call: TRBJ1-2
d_call: NA
v_call: TRBV6-2/TRBV6-3
cdr3_nt: TGTGCCAGCAGTCCCCGAGGGAACTATGGCTACACCTTC
cdr3_aa: CASSPRGNYGYTF

clone_size: NA
j_call: TRBJ1-1
d_call: NA
v_call: TRBV15
cdr3_nt: TGTGCCACCAGCAGAGATTACAGGAACACTGAAGCTTTCTTT
cdr3_aa: CATSRDYRNTEAFF

clone_size: few
j_call: TRBJ2-2
d_call: TRBD2
v_call: TRBV5-1
cdr3_nt: TGCGCCAGCTCGGCCGGGGGGTACACCGGGGAGCTGTTTTTT
cdr3_aa: CASSAGGYTGELFF

clone_size: NA
j_call: TRBJ2-5
d_call: NA
v_call: TRBV12-3/TRBV12-4
cdr3_nt: TGTGCCAGCAGTTTCGGACAGCTAGAGACCCAGTACTTC
cdr3_aa: CASSFGQLETQYF

clone_size: few
j_call: TRBJ1-6
d_call: TRBD1
v_call: TRBV5-1
cdr3_nt: TGCGCCAGCAGCTTGGACCCGGGACAGGATAATTCACCCCTCCACTTT
cdr3_aa: CASSLDPGQDNSPLHF

clone_size: NA
j_call: TRBJ2-6
d_call: NA
v_call: TRBV7-6
cdr3_nt: TGTGCCAGCAGCTTAGCGCGTAGGCAGGACACCCTCTCAGCTGGGGCCAACGTCCTGACTTTC
cdr3_aa: CASSLARRQDTLSAGANVLTF

clone_size: many
j_call: TRBJ2-7
d_call: TRBD1
v_call: TRBV6-5
cdr3_nt: TGTGCCAGCAGAAATAGAGGCTCAGGGGGTTCCTACGAGCAGTACTTC
cdr3_aa: CASRNRGSGGSYEQYF

clone_size: few
j_call: TRBJ2-7
d_call: NA
v_call: TRBV12-3/TRBV12-4
cdr3_nt: TGTGCCAGCAGCCTCGCCCCAGGGGAAATCTACGAGCAGTACTTC
cdr3_aa: CASSLAPGEIYEQYF

clone_size: few
j_call: TRBJ1-1
d_call: TRBD1
v_call: TRBV29-1
cdr3_nt: TGCAGCGTTCCGGGACAGGGGGCCTACAGCTCAGCTTTCTTT
cdr3_aa: CSVPGQGAYSSAFF

clone_size: many
j_call: TRBJ1-2
d_call: TRBD1
v_call: TRBV7-8
cdr3_nt: TGTGCCAGCAGCTTAGTCCAGGGGGATGGCTACACCTTC
cdr3_aa: CASSLVQGDGYTF

clone_size: NA
j_call: TRBJ1-1
d_call: NA
v_call: TRBV6-5
cdr3_nt: TGTGCCAGCAGGGCCTGGGGTGACACTAACACTGAAGCTTTCTTT
cdr3_aa: CASRAWGDTNTEAFF

clone_size: few
j_call: TRBJ2-3
d_call: NA
v_call: TRBV9
cdr3_nt: TGTGCCAGCAGCGTAGGCCATGACATGTACTCCGGCACAGATACGCAGTATTTT
cdr3_aa: CASSVGHDMYSGTDTQYF

clone_size: few
j_call: TRBJ1-5
d_call: NA
v_call: TRBV7-2
cdr3_nt: TGTGCCAGCAGCCGCGGGGAGATTTATCAGCCCCAGCATTTT
cdr3_aa: CASSRGEIYQPQHF

clone_size: NA
j_call: TRBJ1-3
d_call: NA
v_call: TRBV19
cdr3_nt: TGTGCCAGTAGTATCGGGAACTCTGGAAACACCATATATTTT
cdr3_aa: CASSIGNSGNTIYF

clone_size: NA
j_call: TRBJ2-5
d_call: TRBD2
v_call: TRBV20-1
cdr3_nt: TGCAGTGCTAGGGGACTAGCGGGGGGGCCCCGAGAGACCCAGTACTTC
cdr3_aa: CSARGLAGGPRETQYF

clone_size: NA
j_call: TRBJ2-1
d_call: TRBD1
v_call: TRBV7-9
cdr3_nt: TGTGCCAGCAGCGCGGGACAGGGGAAATGGAATGAGCAGTTCTTC
cdr3_aa: CASSAGQGKWNEQFF

clone_size: NA
j_call: TRBJ1-2
d_call: NA
v_call: TRBV9
cdr3_nt: TGTGCCAGCAGCGTAGTGCCCGGCAGCTATGGCTACACCTTC
cdr3_aa: CASSVVPGSYGYTF

clone_size: many
j_call: TRBJ2-1
d_call: NA
v_call: TRBV11-2
cdr3_nt: TGTGCCAGCAGCCCGCTGCGACAATACAATGAGCAGTTCTTC
cdr3_aa: CASSPLRQYNEQFF

clone_size: NA
j_call: TRBJ2-3
d_call: TRBD2
v_call: TRBV2
cdr3_nt: TGTGCCAGCAGTGGCGGGACTACGACAGATACGCAGTATTTT
cdr3_aa: CASSGGTTTDTQYF

clone_size: few
j_call: TRBJ1-5
d_call: TRBD1
v_call: TRBV20-1
cdr3_nt: TGCAGTGCTTCACCGGGACAGGGGTACGTTCAGCCCCAGCATTTT
cdr3_aa: CSASPGQGYVQPQHF

clone_size: NA
j_call: TRBJ2-3
d_call: TRBD2
v_call: TRBV6-2/TRBV6-3
cdr3_nt: TGTGCCAGCAGTTACATAGCGGGGATGTCAGATACGCAGTATTTT
cdr3_aa: CASSYIAGMSDTQYF